These 21 T cell receptor beta chains originate from one sample sequenced in a study of blood T cells in healthy people across ages. Sample-barcoded 5' priming and a J-beta primer mix drove a second PCR of 7 to 11 cycles. TCRdb passed the 5' RACE reads through MiXCR, listing each CDR3 protein once. The top ten hold roughly 17% of the sample, which has around 900,000 distinct CDR3 sequences, about 28% seen once. Sequencing input: blood. These receptors originate from a woman aged 80 or over in good health.

Many counts were recorded for this clonotype. The chain links TRBV6-2 or TRBV6-3 to TRBJ1-2; 8 bases fit TRBD1. CDR1 is MNHEY and CDR2 is SVGEGT in the germline V gene. J lost 6 bases, V lost 0 bases, and 6 bases had no gene match. The CDR3 loop spans 15 amino acids. Written as DNA, the CDR3 is TGTGCCAGCAGTTACTCCGGCAGGGGGCTCAATGGCTACACCTTC. This sequence encodes CASSYSGRGLNGYTF.

The chain joins TRBV10-3 to TRBJ2-1; D unresolved. Germline V gives CDR1 ENHRY, CDR2 SYGVKD. The CDR3 is made up of 13 amino acids. Trimming shortened V by 6 bases and J by 4 bases, and 10 bases separated the two germline ends. CDR3 in amino acids: CAISKDGYNEQFF. CDR3 DNA sequence: TGTGCCATCAGCAAGGACGGGTACAATGAGCAGTTCTTC.

There are a few counts of this clonotype. The gene calls are TRBV6-6 and TRBJ2-2; D possibly corresponds to TRBD2 (5 bases). The CDR3 totals 15 residues. From germline, CDR1 is MNHNY and CDR2 SVGAGI (reference sequence). Trimming pared 2 bases from V and 10 bases from J, leaving 17 bases between. The CDR3 loop is CASSYSRSSSEELFF. The CDR3 DNA is TGTGCCAGCAGTTACAGTCGGTCTAGCTCTGAGGAGCTGTTTTTT.

Of note for this clonotype: A much more abundant neighbour one base away suggests this may be a read error. The chain carries TRBV7-2 and TRBJ2-5; D unclear. Germline assignment: CDR1 SGHTA and CDR2 FQGNSA. Trimming shortened V by 1 base and J by 11 bases, and 20 bases separated the two germline ends. The CDR3 is made up of 15 amino acids. The CDR3 nucleotides read TGTGCCAGCAGCTTAGATGTGAACGTCGGCAATGAGCAGTACTTC. Translating gives CASSLDVNVGNEQYF.

About this clonotype: This could be a read error, since a much larger clone is one nucleotide away. The V and J genes are TRBV4-3 and TRBJ2-1; TRBD2 aligns across 12 bases. Per the germline V gene, CDR1 is LGHNA and CDR2 is YSLEER. CDR3 length equals 20 residues. V shed 0 bases and J 7 bases; nucleotides not matched to a gene: 16. The CDR3 loop reads CASSQDQGLAGGRRANEQFF. The CDR3 coding sequence is TGCGCCAGCAGCCAAGATCAGGGGCTAGCGGGGGGGCGGAGGGCGAATGAGCAGTTCTTC.

The chain recombines TRBV7-2 with TRBJ2-1; D possibly corresponds to TRBD1 (6 bases). The CDR3 consists of 13 residues. Germline assignment: CDR1 SGHTA and CDR2 FQGNSA. V shed 5 bases and J shed 10 bases, with 15 bases lying between them. As DNA, the CDR3 is TGTGCCAGCAGCAGAGGACAGTCCTACGAGCAGTTCTTC. Protein product: CASSRGQSYEQFF.

Turning to this clonotype: A much larger clone differs from this one at a single base, so this may be a read error. The CDR3 here is CSVRSTGDQETQYF. The CDR3 nucleotides read TGCAGTGTTCGTTCGACAGGGGACCAAGAGACCCAGTACTTC. V usage is TRBV20-1 and J usage is TRBJ2-5, with 8 nucleotides matching TRBD1. Looked up from germline, CDR1 is DFQATT and CDR2 is SNEGSKA (reference sequence). V trimming: 7 bases; J trimming: 0 bases; junction bases outside the gene matches: 7. The CDR3 runs 14 residues.

This clonotype was seen at least ten times. The chain employs TRBV6-1 and TRBJ2-1; tentative D call: TRBD2 (5 bases). The germline V and J ends were trimmed by 4 bases and 12 bases, with 13 bases remaining between them. This CDR3 is 12 amino acids long. CDR1 and CDR2 (germline): MNHNS, SASEGT. The CDR3 sequence: CASSVQLVAQFF. CDR3 nucleotide sequence: TGTGCCAGCAGTGTACAACTAGTGGCGCAGTTCTTC.

J is TRBJ2-5 and V is TRBV3-1, with a possible D match to TRBD1 (5 bases). V was pared by 1 base and J by 5 bases, with 11 bases between. CDR3 length equals 14 residues. Per the germline V gene, CDR1 is LGHDT and CDR2 is YNNKEL (reference sequence). The CDR3 DNA sequence: TGTGCCAGCAGCCAAGTCAGGGTAAGGGAGACCCAGTACTTC. This gives the protein CASSQVRVRETQYF.

The chain recombines TRBV7-9 with TRBJ1-4; perhaps TRBD1 as D (5 bases). Trimming took off 0 bases at V and 6 bases at J, with 8 bases between the two ends. Germline CDR1 SEHNR, CDR2 FQNEAQ (reference sequence). This CDR3 region has 14 residues. The CDR3 reads CASSLAGDYEKLFF. The CDR3 region has the DNA TGTGCCAGCAGCTTAGCAGGGGATTATGAAAAACTGTTTTTT.

The chain combines TRBV20-1 with TRBJ1-2; D possibly corresponds to TRBD1 (6 bases). The CDR3 extends over 15 amino acids. Germline V CDR1 and CDR2: DFQATT, SNEGSKA (reference sequence). The germline V and J ends were trimmed by 1 base and 2 bases, with 14 bases remaining between them. CDR3 protein: CSARALDSVNYGYTF. For the CDR3, the DNA is TGCAGTGCTAGAGCCCTGGACAGTGTCAACTATGGCTACACCTTC.

This chain joins TRBV7-2 and TRBJ1-4; D gene unclear. The V gene's germline CDR1 is SGHTA and CDR2 FQGNSA. The CDR3 is 15 amino acids. V shed 2 bases and J shed 8 bases, with 15 bases lying between them. CDR3 region: CASSLRIGEVEKLFF. In DNA, the CDR3 is TGTGCCAGCAGCTTAAGAATAGGCGAGGTGGAAAAACTGTTTTTT.

The chain combines TRBV5-1 with TRBJ1-2, with D perhaps matching TRBD1 (5 bases). The V and J ends lost 4 bases and 7 bases respectively, with 11 bases between them. Germline CDR1 SGHRS, CDR2 YFSETQ. The CDR3 has 12 residues. The CDR3 protein is CASSPQGTGYTF. In DNA form, the CDR3 reads TGCGCCAGCAGCCCCCAGGGTACTGGCTACACCTTC.

The chain has TRBV7-2 and TRBJ2-4; the match to TRBD2 covers 12 bases. The end of the DNA is better explained by TRBJ2-5, so the J call may be wrong. CDR1 SGHTA and CDR2 FQGNSA come from the germline V gene. This CDR3 has 16 amino acids. In DNA, the CDR3 is TGTGCCAGCAACTCCAGACTAGCGGGGGAGGGAGAGACCCAGTACTTC. The encoded protein is CASNSRLAGEGETQYF.

V and J are TRBV5-6 and TRBJ2-2; D is perhaps TRBD1 (5 bases). CDR1 is SGHDT, CDR2 YYEEEE, per germline. CDR3 length equals 17 residues. The V end was cut by 2 bases, the J end by 3 bases, with 17 bases between. The CDR3 region is CASSFQGVRRDTGELFF. CDR3 DNA sequence: TGTGCCAGCAGCTTTCAAGGAGTCCGCAGGGACACCGGGGAGCTGTTTTTT.

This clonotype was seen a handful of times. The chain joins TRBV6-2 or TRBV6-3 to TRBJ1-1; D is ambiguous. Trimming removed 7 bases from V and 9 bases from J, with 21 bases in between. The CDR3 covers 14 residues. Per the germline V gene, CDR1 is MNHEY and CDR2 is SVGEGT. CDR3 DNA: TGTGCCAGCACCCTCGACAACCGAATTCCCAAAGCTTTCTTT. Translating gives CASTLDNRIPKAFF.

About this clonotype itself: A much larger clone lies one base from this, so it may be a read error. It is likely a read error, because the conserved phenylalanine at the end of the CDR3 is missing. The chain joins TRBV28 to TRBJ2-1; 9 bases match TRBD1. Germline V gives CDR1 MDHEN, CDR2 SYDVKM. The trim removed 5 bases at V and 7 bases at J, leaving 12 bases unmatched. The CDR3 loop spans 16 amino acids. The CDR3 loop reads CASSIRGQGSGNEQFL. The CDR3 bases are TGTGCCAGCAGTATACGAGGACAGGGGTCAGGGAATGAGCAGTTCCTC.

This clonotype occurred many times. The chain uses TRBV11-3 and TRBJ1-2; 7 bases align to TRBD1. CDR1 and CDR2 from the germline V gene are SGHNT and YENEEA. The V segment lost 3 bases and the J segment 5 bases; nucleotides outside the gene matches: 6. The CDR3 totals 14 residues. DNA for the CDR3: TGTGCCAGCAGCTTCTCCCGGACAGGTTATGGCTACACCTTC. This codes for CASSFSRTGYGYTF.

There are a few counts of this clonotype. A read error may be the cause here, since a much bigger clone is one base away. The genes are TRBV7-7 and TRBJ2-1; 7 positions match TRBD2. V was pared by 3 bases and J by 13 bases, with 18 bases of the junction left unmatched. The germline V gene has CDR1 SSHAT and CDR2 FNYEAQ (reference sequence). The CDR3 runs 16 residues. In DNA form, the CDR3 reads TGTGCCAGCAGCTTGGGATCTCTTGGGGGGGAAGAGACCCAGTTCTTC. Translated, it gives CASSLGSLGGEETQFF.

Many counts were recorded for this clonotype. This chain connects TRBV7-9 to TRBJ2-1; D perhaps matches TRBD1 (5 bases). The V gene's germline CDR1 is SEHNR and CDR2 FQNEAQ (reference sequence). V was clipped by 2 bases and J by 11 bases, with 16 bases between them. The CDR3 sequence is 14 residues long. The CDR3, as DNA: TGTGCCAGCAGCTTAACAGACAGTCGAACCCAGCAGTTCTTC. It is translated as CASSLTDSRTQQFF. Full variable domain (remainder filled in from reference TRBV7-9 and TRBJ2-1): DTGVSQNPRHKITKRGQNVTFRCDPISEHNRLYWYRQTLGQGPEFLTYFQNEAQLEKSRLLSDRFSAERPKGSFSTLEIQRTEQGDSAMYLCASSLTDSRTQQFFGPGTRLTVL.

This clonotype was picked up many times. The chain recombines TRBV7-9 with TRBJ2-5, with 9 positions matching TRBD2. V was pared by 8 bases and J by 5 bases, with 9 bases of the junction left unmatched. CDR1 and CDR2 from the germline V gene are SEHNR and FQNEAQ (reference sequence). The length of the CDR3 is 14 residues. The CDR3 loop is CASGLAGSVETQYF. CDR3 DNA: TGTGCCAGCGGGCTAGCGGGGTCAGTCGAGACCCAGTACTTC.